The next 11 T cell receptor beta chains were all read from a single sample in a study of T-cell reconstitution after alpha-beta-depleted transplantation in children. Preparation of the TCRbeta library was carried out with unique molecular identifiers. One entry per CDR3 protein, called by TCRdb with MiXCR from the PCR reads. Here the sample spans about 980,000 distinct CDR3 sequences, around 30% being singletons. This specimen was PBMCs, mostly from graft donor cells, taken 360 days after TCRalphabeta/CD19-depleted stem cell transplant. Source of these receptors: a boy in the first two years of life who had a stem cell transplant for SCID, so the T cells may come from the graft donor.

For the CDR3, the DNA is TGTGCCAGCAGTGATAAGCGCCTAAGGAATGAGCAGTTCTTC. It specifies CASSDKRLRNEQFF. The chain is built from TRBV25-1 and TRBJ2-1; D call uncertain. V dropped 3 bases and J dropped 7 bases, with 13 bases sitting between them. This CDR3 is built from 14 residues. Germline V gives CDR1 MGHDK, CDR2 SYGVNS.

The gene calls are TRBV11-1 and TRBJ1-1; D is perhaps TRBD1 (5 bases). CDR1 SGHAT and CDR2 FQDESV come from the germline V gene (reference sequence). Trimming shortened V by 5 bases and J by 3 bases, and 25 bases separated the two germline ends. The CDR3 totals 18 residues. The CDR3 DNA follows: TGTGCCAGCAGCCCCGGGGGAGGGAGTGGCAATCTAGACACTGAAGCTTTCTTT. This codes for CASSPGGGSGNLDTEAFF. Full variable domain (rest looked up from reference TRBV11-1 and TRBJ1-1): EAEVAQSPRYKITEKSQAVAFWCDPISGHATLYWYRQILGQGPELLVQFQDESVVDDSQLPKDRFSAERLKGVDSTLKIQPAELGDSAMYLCASSPGGGSGNLDTEAFFGQGTRLTVV.

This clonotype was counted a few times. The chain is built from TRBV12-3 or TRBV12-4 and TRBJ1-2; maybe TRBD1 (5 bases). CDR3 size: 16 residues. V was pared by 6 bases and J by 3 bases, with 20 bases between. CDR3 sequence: CASRGDRRVDDYGYTF. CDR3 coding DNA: TGTGCCAGCAGAGGGGACCGACGAGTGGATGACTATGGCTACACCTTC.

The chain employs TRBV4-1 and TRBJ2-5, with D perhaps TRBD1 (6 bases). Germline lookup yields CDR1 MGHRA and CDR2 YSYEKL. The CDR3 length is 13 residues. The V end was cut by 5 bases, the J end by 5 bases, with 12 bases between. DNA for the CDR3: TGCGCCAGCAGCAAAGGGGGTGGGGAGACCCAGTACTTC. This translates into CASSKGGGETQYF.

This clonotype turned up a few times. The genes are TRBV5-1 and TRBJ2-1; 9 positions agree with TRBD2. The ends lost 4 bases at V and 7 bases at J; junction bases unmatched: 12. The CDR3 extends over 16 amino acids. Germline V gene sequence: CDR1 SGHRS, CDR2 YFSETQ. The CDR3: CASSLFRRGGVNEQFF. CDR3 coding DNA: TGCGCCAGCAGCCTTTTCCGGCGGGGGGGAGTGAATGAGCAGTTCTTC. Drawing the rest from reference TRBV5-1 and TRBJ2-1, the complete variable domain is KAGVTQTPRYLIKTRGQQVTLSCSPISGHRSVSWYQQTPGQGLQFLFEYFSETQRNKGNFPGRFSGRQFSNSRSEMNVSTLELGDSALYLCASSLFRRGGVNEQFFGPGTRLTVL.

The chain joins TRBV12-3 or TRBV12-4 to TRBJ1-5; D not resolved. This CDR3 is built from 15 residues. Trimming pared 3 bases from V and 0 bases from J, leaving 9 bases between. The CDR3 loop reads CASSFRGSSNQPQHF. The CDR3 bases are TGTGCCAGCAGTTTCCGGGGATCTAGCAATCAGCCCCAGCATTTT.

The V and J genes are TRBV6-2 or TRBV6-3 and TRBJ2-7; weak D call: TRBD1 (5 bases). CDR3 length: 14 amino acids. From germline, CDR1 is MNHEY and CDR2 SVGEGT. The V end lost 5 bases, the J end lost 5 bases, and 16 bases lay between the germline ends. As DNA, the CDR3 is TGTGCCAGCAGTCAAGGGGCCTTACTTGACGAGCAGTACTTC. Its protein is CASSQGALLDEQYF.

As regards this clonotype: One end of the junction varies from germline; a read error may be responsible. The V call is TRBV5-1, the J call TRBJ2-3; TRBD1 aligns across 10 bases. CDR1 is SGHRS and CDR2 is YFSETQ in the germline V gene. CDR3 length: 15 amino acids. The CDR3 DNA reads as TGCGCAAGCAAGGGAACGACAGGGGGCCCAGATACGCAGTATTTT. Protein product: CASKGTTGGPDTQYF.

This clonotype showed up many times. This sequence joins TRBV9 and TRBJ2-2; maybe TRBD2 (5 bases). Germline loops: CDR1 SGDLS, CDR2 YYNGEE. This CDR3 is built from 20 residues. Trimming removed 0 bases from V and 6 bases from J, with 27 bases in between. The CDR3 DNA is TGTGCCAGCAGCGTAGTTCCCCTAGCCGCACGACGGACTTCACCCGGGGAGCTGTTTTTT. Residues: CASSVVPLAARRTSPGELFF.

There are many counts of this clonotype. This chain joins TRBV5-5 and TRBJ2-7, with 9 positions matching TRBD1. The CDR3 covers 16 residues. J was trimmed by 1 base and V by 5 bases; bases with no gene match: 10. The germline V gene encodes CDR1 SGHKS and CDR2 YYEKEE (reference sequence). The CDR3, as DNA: TGTGCCAGCAGTTCCGGAGAGACAGGGGGGTCCTACGAGCAGTACTTC. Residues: CASSSGETGGSYEQYF. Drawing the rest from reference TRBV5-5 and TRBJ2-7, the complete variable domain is DAGVTQSPTHLIKTRGQQVTLRCSPISGHKSVSWYQQVLGQGPQFIFQYYEKEERGRGNFPDRFSARQFPNYSSELNVNALLLGDSALYLCASSSGETGGSYEQYFGPGTRLTVT.

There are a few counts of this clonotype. CDR3 protein: CASSLPDPLYNEQFF. Written as DNA, the CDR3 is TGCGCCAGCAGCCTTCCAGACCCTCTCTACAATGAGCAGTTCTTC. The chain recombines TRBV5-1 with TRBJ2-1; no clear D. Trimming cost V 4 bases and J 3 bases, with 14 bases left between them. Germline values: CDR1 SGHRS, CDR2 YFSETQ. This CDR3 is built from 15 residues.